The text below deals with one T cell receptor (beta chain). The CDR3 spans 15 residues. J lost 2 bases, V lost 0 bases, and 3 bases had no gene match. Germline CDR1 reads SGHRS; CDR2 reads YFSETQ. This sample stems from a study of blood T cell repertoires in COVID-19. Study summary: Samples came from the United States, Italy and Spain, spanning acute and convalescent COVID-19.

Clones were sequenced by immunoSEQ multiplex PCR, and TCRdb holds only the in-frame ones, with some missing. Counted here are tens of thousands of clones, about nine tenths occurring once; the ten biggest clones make up 1.5% to 2%. The chain recombines TRBV5-1 with TRBJ1-2; 8 bases are shared with TRBD1. The source is a woman aged 45-60 years in a cohort sampled during active COVID-19. Material: peripheral blood. For the CDR3, the DNA is TGCGCCAGCAGCTTGGCAGGACAGGGCAACTATGGCTACACCTTC. Its translation: CASSLAGQGNYGYTF.